This T cell receptor (beta chain) was recovered during a study of cytomegalovirus exposure and HLA in healthy donors. Clones were sequenced by immunoSEQ multiplex PCR, and TCRdb holds only the in-frame ones, with some missing. This sample carries approximately 76,000 clones, approximately 95% of them seen once, and the ten largest clones take less than 2.5%. V shed 9 bases and J shed 2 bases, with 10 bases lying between them. CDR1 is ENHRY, CDR2 SYGVKD, per germline. This CDR3 contains 12 residues. Sequencing was performed on PBMCs. This sequence originates from a young woman in good health and CMV-seronegative. The chain carries TRBV10-3 and TRBJ1-2; a weak D match, TRBD1 (6 bases). CDR3 amino acids: CAIAGANYGYTF. DNA for the CDR3: TGTGCCATTGCAGGGGCCAACTATGGCTACACCTTC.